These 9 T cell receptor beta chains share one sample of origin, sequenced in a study of Ad26.COV2.S vaccination and SARS-CoV-2 variants. Treatment described: about 20 received Ad26.COV2.S at low or high dose, single or two shots; several received placebo; per-sample allocation not given. Sampling was done on day 63 after the first vaccine or placebo injection. The repertoire was sequenced with immunoSEQ multiplex PCR; TCRdb's copy has only in-frame clones and lacks some. This repertoire shows fewer than 900,000 clones, around 92% found once; its top ten account for nearly 1.5%. The sequences come from peripheral blood, collected in a trial of Ad26.COV2.S vaccine versus placebo. These receptor sequences come from a person between 18 and 59 years old who received the Ad26.COV2.S COVID-19 vaccine or a placebo.

The V call is TRBV6-2 or TRBV6-3, the J call TRBJ2-1, with 7 bases lining up with TRBD2. V was pared by 2 bases and J by 3 bases, with 7 bases of the junction left unmatched. From germline, CDR1 is MNHEY and CDR2 SVGEGT. The CDR3 is 16 residues long. Here the CDR3 DNA reads TGTGCCAGCAGTTACAGTGGCGGGAGTCTCTACAATGAGCAGTTCTTC. It is translated as CASSYSGGSLYNEQFF.

This clone came up once. This rearrangement joins TRBV19 to TRBJ2-7; TRBD2 aligns across 8 bases. CDR1 is LNHDA, CDR2 SQIVND, per germline (reference sequence). This CDR3 comprises 14 residues. The V segment lost 4 bases and the J segment 3 bases; nucleotides outside the gene matches: 5. The CDR3 here is CASSNRGGLYEQYF. The CDR3 nucleotides are TGTGCCAGTAGTAACCGGGGGGGGCTCTACGAGCAGTACTTC.

The V and J genes are TRBV6-5 and TRBJ1-1, with D perhaps matching TRBD1 (6 bases). CDR3 length equals 15 residues. Germline V gene sequence: CDR1 MNHEY, CDR2 SVGAGI. V shed 6 bases and J shed 0 bases, with 14 bases lying between them. The CDR3 spells CASSGNRAMNTEAFF. CDR3 DNA: TGTGCCAGCAGCGGAAACAGGGCCATGAACACTGAAGCTTTCTTT.

This clone was observed once. The chain recombines TRBV5-6 with TRBJ1-1; 10 bases are a match to TRBD1. This CDR3 comprises 16 residues. In germline, CDR1 is SGHDT, CDR2 YYEEEE. Trimming removed 0 bases from V and 4 bases from J; junction bases left unmatched: 6. The DNA for the CDR3 is TGTGCCAGCAGCTTGGAGTTGGGACAGGGGTCCACTGAAGCTTTCTTT. Translation gives CASSLELGQGSTEAFF.

The chain links TRBV7-2 to TRBJ1-2; 9 bases agree with TRBD1. The V and J ends lost 1 base and 4 bases, in that order; junction bases with no gene match: 7. Germline loops: CDR1 SGHTA, CDR2 FQGNSA. This CDR3 is 16 amino acids long. For the CDR3, the DNA is TGTGCCAGCAGCTTAGGGGGACAGGGCGCTATCTATGGCTACACCTTC. Residues: CASSLGGQGAIYGYTF.

This clone showed up just once. This sample also contains other DNA sequences that code for the same CDR3. V gene TRBV12-3 or TRBV12-4 combines with J gene TRBJ2-5; D gene ambiguous. Trimming pared 3 bases from V and 4 bases from J, leaving 6 bases between. The CDR3 loop spans 12 amino acids. Written as DNA, the CDR3 is TGTGCCAGCAGTTTGGCCCGAGAGACCCAGTACTTC. Translated: CASSLARETQYF.

The chain couples TRBV9 to TRBJ2-5, with TRBD1 matching over 9 bases. Germline loops: CDR1 SGDLS, CDR2 YYNGEE. J gave up 4 bases and V 3 bases, and 4 bases lay outside the gene matches. CDR3 length: 14 residues. For the CDR3, the DNA is TGTGCCAGCAGCGCCACAGGGGGCGCAGAGACCCAGTACTTC. Translating gives CASSATGGAETQYF.

The chain is built from TRBV5-1 and TRBJ2-7, with 7 bases that match TRBD1. This CDR3 region has 13 residues. The germline V gene encodes CDR1 SGHRS and CDR2 YFSETQ. J lost 3 bases, V lost 4 bases, and 4 bases had no gene match. The CDR3 sequence is CASSPGQLYEQYF. CDR3 DNA: TGCGCCAGCAGCCCGGGACAGCTCTACGAGCAGTACTTC.

This clone has a single count. The V call is TRBV9, the J call TRBJ2-1; D not resolved. CDR1 is SGDLS and CDR2 is YYNGEE in the germline V gene. This CDR3 contains 12 residues. The germline V and J ends were trimmed by 7 bases and 6 bases, with 11 bases remaining between them. The CDR3 here is CASRSLSNEQFF. CDR3 sequence (DNA): TGTGCCAGCCGGAGCCTGAGCAATGAGCAGTTCTTC.